These T cell receptor beta chains were read from a single sample in a study of T cell responses to AZD1222 COVID-19 vaccine. Here immunoSEQ multiplex PCR was the method, and the copy in TCRdb shows in-frame clones only, minus some. The sample has some 130,000 clones, about 92% seen once; the top ten hold around 3.3%. The sample here was peripheral blood, taken 28 days after the second AZD1222 dose. The receptors were sampled from an adult who received the AZD1222 COVID-19 vaccine. Both conserved end residues are part of each CDR3. The D gene is left open where the match is weak. Only part of the rows carry a size: once, few, many, or a class if the clone is expanded.

abundance: few; j_gene: TRBJ2-7; d_gene: TRBD2; v_gene: TRBV7-6; CDR3aa: CASSLRLAETYEQYF; CDR3nt: TGTGCCAGCAGCCTTCGACTAGCGGAGACCTACGAGCAGTACTTC
abundance: .; j_gene: TRBJ1-1; d_gene: .; v_gene: TRBV7-2; CDR3aa: CASSLEFRAALEAFF; CDR3nt: TGTGCCAGCAGCTTAGAATTTAGGGCAGCTCTTGAAGCTTTCTTT
abundance: .; j_gene: TRBJ1-4; d_gene: .; v_gene: TRBV28; CDR3aa: CASSSPRGVTNEKLFF; CDR3nt: TGTGCCAGCAGTTCCCCGCGGGGTGTCACTAATGAAAAACTGTTTTTT
abundance: once; j_gene: TRBJ1-2; d_gene: TRBD1; v_gene: TRBV28; CDR3aa: CASSLAQGALGGYTF; CDR3nt: TGTGCCAGCAGTTTGGCACAGGGGGCCTTGGGGGGCTACACCTTC
abundance: .; j_gene: TRBJ1-2; d_gene: TRBD1; v_gene: TRBV7-9; CDR3aa: CASSYDRGDGYTF; CDR3nt: TGTGCCAGCAGCTACGACAGGGGAGATGGCTACACCTTC
abundance: .; j_gene: TRBJ1-1; d_gene: .; v_gene: TRBV6-6; CDR3aa: CASRSRLGMNTEAFF; CDR3nt: TGTGCCAGCCGGTCCAGGCTTGGTATGAACACTGAAGCTTTCTTT
abundance: .; j_gene: TRBJ1-1; d_gene: .; v_gene: TRBV5-1; CDR3aa: CASRLSETMNTEAFF; CDR3nt: TGCGCCAGCAGGTTGTCCGAGACAATGAACACTGAAGCTTTCTTT
abundance: .; j_gene: TRBJ2-4; d_gene: .; v_gene: TRBV19; CDR3aa: CASSPGTETNIQYF; CDR3nt: TGTGCCAGTAGTCCTGGGACGGAGACAAACATTCAGTACTTC
abundance: .; j_gene: TRBJ2-1; d_gene: .; v_gene: TRBV27; CDR3aa: CASSFGGTVSYNEQFF; CDR3nt: TGTGCCAGCAGTTTCGGGGGGACAGTCTCTTACAATGAGCAGTTCTTC
abundance: once; j_gene: TRBJ2-1; d_gene: .; v_gene: TRBV6-4; CDR3aa: CASRPGPQDEQFF; CDR3nt: TGTGCCAGCAGACCGGGACCCCAAGATGAGCAGTTCTTC
abundance: .; j_gene: TRBJ1-4; d_gene: .; v_gene: TRBV19; CDR3aa: CASSPGWATNEKLFF; CDR3nt: TGTGCCAGTAGCCCGGGATGGGCGACTAATGAAAAACTGTTTTTT
abundance: .; j_gene: TRBJ2-7; d_gene: .; v_gene: TRBV29-1; CDR3aa: CSVGTHSYEQYF; CDR3nt: TGCAGCGTTGGGACTCACTCCTACGAGCAGTACTTC
abundance: .; j_gene: TRBJ2-2; d_gene: TRBD2; v_gene: TRBV6-5; CDR3aa: CASSYSRLAYGGELFF; CDR3nt: TGTGCCAGCAGTTACTCGAGACTAGCTTACGGCGGGGAGCTGTTTTTT
abundance: .; j_gene: TRBJ1-2; d_gene: TRBD1; v_gene: TRBV6-1; CDR3aa: CASSEGTGRSNYGYTF; CDR3nt: TGTGCCAGCAGTGAAGGGACAGGCCGGTCTAACTATGGCTACACCTTC
abundance: few; j_gene: TRBJ1-1; d_gene: .; v_gene: TRBV9; CDR3aa: CASSPRQNTEAFF; CDR3nt: TGTGCCAGCAGCCCCCGACAGAACACTGAAGCTTTCTTT
abundance: .; j_gene: TRBJ1-5; d_gene: .; v_gene: TRBV6-4; CDR3aa: CASSDRPDSNQPQHF; CDR3nt: TGTGCCAGCAGTGACCGCCCGGATAGCAATCAGCCCCAGCATTTT